The clone carrying this T cell receptor beta chain was seen a few times. The target antigen is unknown. This record belongs to a study of beta chain features in type 1 diabetes. J was trimmed by 1 base and V by 0 bases; bases with no gene match: 5. The germline CDR1 and CDR2 sequences are LGHNA and YSLEER. This CDR3 spans 17 amino acids. Notes on the study in general: VDJ junctions from patients with type 1 diabetes contained fewer insertions and more deletions. In cDNA sequencing, cells with high TCR expression could be over-represented.

Every isolated RNA sample was fully reverse transcribed, so sequencing captured expressed TCRB transcripts. Some clones are missing from TCRdb's copy, which holds only in-frame ones; the method was immunoSEQ multiplex PCR. Found here are around 200,000 clones, roughly an eighth of them singletons; the top ten hold roughly 0.6%. Blood was drawn once from each donor into heparinised tubes. The draws averaged roughly 120 mL. This chain connects TRBV4-3 to TRBJ2-3, with 9 bases fitting TRBD2. The sample comprised central memory CD4+ T cells from blood. This receptor was obtained from a woman under 30 in good health. The CDR3 is CASSQEALAGGTDTQYF. Here the CDR3 DNA reads TGCGCCAGCAGCCAAGAGGCCTTAGCGGGAGGCACAGATACGCAGTATTTT.